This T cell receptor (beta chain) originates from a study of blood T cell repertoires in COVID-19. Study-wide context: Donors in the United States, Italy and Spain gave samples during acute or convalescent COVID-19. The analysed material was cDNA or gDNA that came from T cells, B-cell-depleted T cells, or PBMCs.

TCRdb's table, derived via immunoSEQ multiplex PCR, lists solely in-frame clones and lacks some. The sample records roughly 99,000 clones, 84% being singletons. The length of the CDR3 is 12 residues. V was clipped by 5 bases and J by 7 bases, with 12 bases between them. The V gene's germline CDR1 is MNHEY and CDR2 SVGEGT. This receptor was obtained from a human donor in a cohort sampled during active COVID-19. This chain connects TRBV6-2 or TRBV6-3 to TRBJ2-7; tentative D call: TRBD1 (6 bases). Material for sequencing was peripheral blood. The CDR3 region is CASSGRQEEQYF. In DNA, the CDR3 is TGTGCCAGCAGTGGCCGACAGGAGGAGCAGTACTTC.